This T cell receptor (beta chain) emerged from a study of regulatory T cells in long-lasting Graves disease. CDR3-region Arm-PCR and iRepertoire HTBI primers produced the TCR beta libraries. TCRdb reprocessed the multiplex PCR reads via MiXCR and lists one record per CDR3 protein. In the table there are roughly 360,000 distinct CDR3 sequences, 10% to 15% of which are singletons. Time point meaning: newly diagnosed GD, antithyroid drugs for less than 3 months. PBMC-extracted RNA yielded the TCR library. Each of the patients was recruited from an endocrinology department situated in Xi'an, China. Notes on the study in general: Since the sample size was small, accuracy may have been reduced.

Regarding this clonotype: Its target is unknown.

These data were also filed under a second study, of T cells in Graves' hyperthyroidism and ophthalmopathy.

This specimen was peripheral blood mononuclear cells (PBMCs), taken at new diagnosis, from a patient treated with antithyroid drugs. The receptor's source is a young woman with Graves disease.

CDR3 in DNA: TGTGCCAGCAGCCCGGGGACTGTATCCGACTATGGCTACACCTTC. Protein: CASSPGTVSDYGYTF. This chain connects TRBV7-3 to TRBJ1-2, with D possibly matching TRBD1 (5 bases). This CDR3 is built from 15 residues. The V gene's germline CDR1 is SGHTA and CDR2 FQGTGA. The V and J ends lost 5 bases and 3 bases respectively, with 16 bases between them.